A selection of T cell receptor beta chains follows, all from one sample in a study of T-cell memory formation after mild COVID-19. TCRdb called the 5' RACE reads again in MiXCR, with one record for every CDR3 protein. The data contain 470,000 or so distinct CDR3 sequences, roughly 20% of them seen just once; the ten biggest clones take up around 8.4%. The sample consisted of PBMCs or a T cell subset sorted from them (not recorded which). The receptor source for this set is an adult woman who had mild COVID-19 (a few samples of this study predate the infection). Cell type and time point are not known. Both conserved end residues are trimmed from each CDR3.

V	J	CDR3
TRBV14	TRBJ1-1	ASSWTGYNTEAF
TRBV14	TRBJ1-4	ASSQAGAPNEKLF
TRBV5-6	TRBJ2-1	ASSFISGGYNEQF
TRBV5-1	TRBJ2-3	ASSAGTSEADTQY
TRBV5-1	TRBJ1-1	ASSSWGPGTSGAEAF
TRBV2	TRBJ2-7	ASSEPGTAYEQY
TRBV7-9	TRBJ2-7	ASSLGDAGSRYEQY
TRBV7-3	TRBJ2-3	ASSLVPGDTQY
TRBV12-3/TRBV12-4	TRBJ2-1	ASSRLGGFYNEQF
TRBV7-9	TRBJ2-1	ASSDLGQYNEQF
TRBV7-3	TRBJ2-1	ASSLSRGPYNEQF
TRBV29-1	TRBJ1-1	SVLRQETEAF
TRBV2	TRBJ1-1	ASSEWRDKDTEAF
TRBV2	TRBJ2-7	ASSEGDRGIPYEQY
TRBV7-9	TRBJ1-1	ASSFGSLEAF
TRBV12-5	TRBJ2-5	ASGWGQVEGETQY
TRBV7-9	TRBJ1-4	ASSFGRDNEKLF
TRBV19	TRBJ1-2	ASSIGGGQGGGYT
TRBV29-1	TRBJ1-1	SVGVGRNTEAF